This TCR beta chain appears in the sequencing data of a study of cytomegalovirus exposure and HLA in healthy donors. Study results and caveats: The authors later found HLA-associated TCR beta chains more clonally expanded than equally common others. Sequence variants that were highly shared formed a cluster that was likely a sequencing artifact. Segments of the TCR beta V type were, in most cases, productive about 90% or about 30% of the time in an earlier analysis.

The donors (healthy individuals) were bone marrow donors. The PCR used 60 Vbeta and 13 Jbeta primers. TCRdb's table, derived via immunoSEQ multiplex PCR, lists solely in-frame clones and lacks some. The table includes about 150,000 clones, over 75% detected once. Unmatched junction bases numbered 9, after V lost 5 bases and J lost 3 bases. CDR3 length: 15 residues. CDR1 is KGHSH, CDR2 LQKENI, per germline. About this clone itself: Its specificity is unknown.

V is TRBV18 and J is TRBJ1-2, with 7 bases fitting TRBD1. This TCR came from a man between 25 and 39 years old in good health and CMV-seropositive. The source material was PBMCs. The CDR3 here is CASSARQTGYYGYTF. CDR3 DNA: TGTGCCAGCTCAGCGCGGCAGACAGGGTACTATGGCTACACCTTC.